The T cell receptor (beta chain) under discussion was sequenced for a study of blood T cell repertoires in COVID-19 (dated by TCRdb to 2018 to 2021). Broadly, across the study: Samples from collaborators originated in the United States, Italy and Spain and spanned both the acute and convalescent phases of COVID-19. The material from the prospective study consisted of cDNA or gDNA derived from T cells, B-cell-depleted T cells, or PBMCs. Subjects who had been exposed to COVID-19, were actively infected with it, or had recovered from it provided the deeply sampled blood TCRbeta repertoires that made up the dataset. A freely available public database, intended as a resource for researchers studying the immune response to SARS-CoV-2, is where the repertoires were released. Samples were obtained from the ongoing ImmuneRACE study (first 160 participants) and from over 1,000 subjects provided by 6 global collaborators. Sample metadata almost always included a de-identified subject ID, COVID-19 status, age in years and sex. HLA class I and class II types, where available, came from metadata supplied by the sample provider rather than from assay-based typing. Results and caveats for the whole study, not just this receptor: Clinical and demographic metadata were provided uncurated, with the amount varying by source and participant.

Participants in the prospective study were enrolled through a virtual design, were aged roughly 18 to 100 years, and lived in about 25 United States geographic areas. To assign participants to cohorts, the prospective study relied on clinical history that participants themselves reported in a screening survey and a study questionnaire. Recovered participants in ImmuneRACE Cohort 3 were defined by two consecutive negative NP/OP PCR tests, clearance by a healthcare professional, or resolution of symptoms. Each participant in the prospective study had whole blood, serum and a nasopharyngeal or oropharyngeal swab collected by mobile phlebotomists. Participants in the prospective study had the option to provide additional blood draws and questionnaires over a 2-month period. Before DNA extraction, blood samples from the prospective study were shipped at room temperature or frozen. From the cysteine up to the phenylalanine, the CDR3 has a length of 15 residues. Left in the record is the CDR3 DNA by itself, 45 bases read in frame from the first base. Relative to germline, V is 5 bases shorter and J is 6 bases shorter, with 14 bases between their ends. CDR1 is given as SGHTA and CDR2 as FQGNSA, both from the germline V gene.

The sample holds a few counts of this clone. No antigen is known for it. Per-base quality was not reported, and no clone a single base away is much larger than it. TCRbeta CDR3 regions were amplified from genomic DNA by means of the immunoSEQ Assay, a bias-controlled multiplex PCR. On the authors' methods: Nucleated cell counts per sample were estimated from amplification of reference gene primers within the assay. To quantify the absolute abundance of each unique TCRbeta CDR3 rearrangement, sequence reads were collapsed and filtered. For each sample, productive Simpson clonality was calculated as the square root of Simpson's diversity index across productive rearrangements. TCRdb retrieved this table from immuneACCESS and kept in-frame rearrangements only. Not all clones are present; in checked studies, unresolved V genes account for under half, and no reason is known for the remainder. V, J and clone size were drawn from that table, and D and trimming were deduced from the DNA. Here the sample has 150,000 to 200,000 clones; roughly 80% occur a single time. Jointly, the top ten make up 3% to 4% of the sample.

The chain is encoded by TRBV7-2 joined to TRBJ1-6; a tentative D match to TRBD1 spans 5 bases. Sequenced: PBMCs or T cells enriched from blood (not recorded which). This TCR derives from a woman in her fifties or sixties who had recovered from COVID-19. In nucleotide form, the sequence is TGTGCCAGCAGCCCCCGACAGCTCCTTAATTCACCCCTCCACTTT. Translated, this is CASSPRQLLNSPLHF.